This TCR beta chain appears in the sequencing data of a study of glioma-infiltrating T cells. TCR alpha and beta CDR3 regions were amplified from RNA using iRepertoire nested multiplex PCR. TCRdb reanalysed the multiplex PCR reads using MiXCR and keeps one entry per CDR3 protein. The top ten clones hold about 30% of a sample with some 100,000 distinct CDR3 sequences, around 25% of them seen once. This clonotype was observed at least ten times. Its antigen is undetermined. Deletions cut 1 base from V and 4 bases from J, with 13 bases between. This CDR3 contains 15 residues. CDR1 and CDR2 from the germline V gene are SGHVS and FQNEAQ. Findings and caveats of the study: CDR3 overlap between tissue and blood was very small. Above-expected tissue-blood divergence occurred in all gliomas, most in low-grade ones.

Sequenced: glioma tissue, nonneoplastic brain tissue, or PBMCs (not recorded which). The chain employs TRBV7-8 and TRBJ1-1; weak D call: TRBD1 (5 bases). The origin of this receptor is a human donor with low-grade glioma or glioblastoma, undergoing nonglioma brain surgery, or in good health (not recorded which). CDR3 DNA sequence: TGTGCCAGCAGCTTAGAGGCAGGGAGAGGCACTGAAGCTTTCTTT. Its protein is CASSLEAGRGTEAFF.